Below are 14 T cell receptor beta chains sequenced from a single sample in a study of Graves' ophthalmopathy and Graves' hyperthyroidism. RNA transcripts were the template, and TCR beta CDR3 regions were amplified from them. Amplification began with first-round RT-PCR using HTBI primers, then second-round multiplex PCR was performed. TCRdb reprocessed the multiplex PCR reads with MiXCR, giving one entry per CDR3 protein. The data hold roughly 350,000 distinct CDR3 sequences, with 15% to 20% observed a single time. Specimen: peripheral blood. Receptor source: an adult woman with stable Graves' hyperthyroidism.

This clonotype was counted many times. The gene calls are TRBV12-3 or TRBV12-4 and TRBJ2-7; D possibly matches TRBD1 or TRBD2 (6 bases each). The CDR3 is 14 residues long. V gave up 6 bases and J gave up 4 bases, with 16 bases separating them. In DNA, the CDR3 is TGTGCCAGCAGCCTCTTCCTAGGGGGGTACGAGCAGTACTTC. This sequence encodes CASSLFLGGYEQYF.

This clonotype appeared many times. The chain couples TRBV5-1 to TRBJ1-1; 8 bases agree with TRBD1. The germline V gene has CDR1 SGHRS and CDR2 YFSETQ. The CDR3 consists of 15 residues. Trimming cost V 2 bases and J 0 bases; bases outside gene matches: 3. CDR3: CASSFTGGMNTEAFF. The CDR3, as DNA: TGCGCCAGCAGCTTTACAGGGGGTATGAACACTGAAGCTTTCTTT.

The CDR3 loop is CASSSTGLAEETQYF. The CDR3 DNA reads TGTGCCAGCAGTTCCACAGGACTAGCGGAAGAGACCCAGTACTTC. The V and J genes are TRBV28 and TRBJ2-5; 10 nucleotides match TRBD2. Germline V gives CDR1 MDHEN, CDR2 SYDVKM. The CDR3 spans 15 residues. Trimming cost V 4 bases and J 3 bases; bases outside gene matches: 5.

This clonotype was seen ten or more times. The V call is TRBV7-9, the J call TRBJ2-2; tentative D call: TRBD2 (6 bases). The CDR3 is made up of 15 amino acids. The V and J ends lost 1 base and 7 bases respectively, with 13 bases between them. Per germline, CDR1 SEHNR and CDR2 FQNEAQ (reference sequence). The CDR3 region has the DNA TGTGCCAGCAGCTTAGATCGGGACTTACACGGGGAGCTGTTTTTT. Protein sequence: CASSLDRDLHGELFF.

This clonotype has at least ten counts. The chain recombines TRBV11-2 with TRBJ2-4; D remains ambiguous. V was trimmed by 6 bases and J by 8 bases, leaving 23 bases between them. This CDR3 has 16 residues. The germline gives CDR1 SGHAT, CDR2 FQNNGV. The DNA for the CDR3 is TGTGCCAGCAGTAGCACCTTGGCGCCGCTGTGGGACATTCAGTACTTC. Translating it yields CASSSTLAPLWDIQYF.

This clonotype was observed at least ten times. The CDR3 coding sequence is TGTGCCAGCAGTGGCATTAGGGACTACGAGCAGTACTTC. The encoded protein is CASSGIRDYEQYF. V usage is TRBV6-1 and J usage is TRBJ2-7; no definite D call. Trimming removed 4 bases from V and 3 bases from J, with 10 bases in between. This CDR3 has 13 amino acids. CDR1 and CDR2 (germline): MNHNS, SASEGT.

This clonotype has at least ten counts. The J gene is TRBJ2-7, the V gene TRBV19; D remains unclear. Per germline, CDR1 LNHDA and CDR2 SQIVND (reference sequence). The CDR3 extends over 14 amino acids. V lost 3 bases and J lost 2, with 11 bases in between. The CDR3 region is CASSMRGSPYEQYF. The CDR3 DNA sequence: TGTGCCAGTAGTATGCGCGGATCCCCCTACGAGCAGTACTTC.

The table lists this clonotype with many counts. This chain connects TRBV5-5 to TRBJ2-5, with 7 bases lining up with TRBD1. The CDR3 extends over 14 amino acids. Trimming at V came to 3 bases and at J to 5 bases, leaving 7 bases not matched to a gene. Germline lookup yields CDR1 SGHKS and CDR2 YYEKEE (reference sequence). Here the CDR3 reads CASSWGRRGETQYF. The CDR3 DNA reads as TGTGCCAGCAGCTGGGGACGCAGGGGGGAGACCCAGTACTTC.

This clonotype was detected ten times or more. V gene TRBV30 combines with J gene TRBJ1-1; no clear D gene. This CDR3 spans 13 amino acids. CDR1 is GTSNPN, CDR2 SVGIG, per germline (reference sequence). The V end was cut by 3 bases, the J end by 4 bases, with 12 bases between. CDR3 DNA sequence: TGTGCCTGGAGCCGGGAGAGTTTCACTGAAGCTTTCTTT. It codes for CAWSRESFTEAFF.

This clonotype was detected a few times. J is TRBJ2-4 and V is TRBV3-1, with 8 nucleotides matching TRBD1. The CDR3 totals 17 residues. Germline values: CDR1 LGHDT, CDR2 YNNKEL (reference sequence). Trimming at V came to 3 bases and at J to 0 bases, leaving 7 bases not matched to a gene. The CDR3 sequence: CASSQGQARIAKNIQYF. In nucleotides, the CDR3 is TGTGCCAGCAGCCAGGGACAGGCCAGGATAGCCAAAAACATTCAGTACTTC.

This clonotype was recorded many times. The J gene is TRBJ2-3, the V gene TRBV12-3 or TRBV12-4, with 7 bases fitting TRBD2. The length of the CDR3 is 15 residues. V lost 5 bases and J lost 0; bases outside the gene matches: 5. DNA of the CDR3: TGTGCCAGCAGTCCCATTAGCGGGAGCACAGATACGCAGTATTTT. Its protein is CASSPISGSTDTQYF.

Concerning this clonotype itself: A much larger clone lies a single base off, so this may be a read error. The conserved closing phenylalanine or tryptophan is absent in this CDR3, likely reflecting a read error. The chain is built from TRBV19 and TRBJ2-2; D call uncertain. V gave up 6 bases and J gave up 6 bases, with 11 bases separating them. This CDR3 comprises 13 residues. The germline V gene has CDR1 LNHDA and CDR2 SQIVND (reference sequence). The CDR3 DNA sequence: TGTGCCAGTAGCGATGTAAGACCCGGGGAGCTGTTTGTT. It codes for CASSDVRPGELFV.

In its sample, this clonotype was seen many times. The chain couples TRBV4-1 to TRBJ1-1; the D gene is possibly TRBD1 (5 bases). The V gene lost 1 base and the J gene lost 4 bases, with 10 bases spanning the gap. This CDR3 is built from 14 residues. CDR1 and CDR2 (germline): MGHRA, YSYEKL. Here the CDR3 DNA reads TGCGCCAGCAGCCAAGGTCCAGGGAGCACTGAAGCTTTCTTT. Its translation is CASSQGPGSTEAFF.

The sample holds many counts of this clonotype. The chain joins TRBV28 to TRBJ2-2, with D perhaps matching TRBD1 or TRBD2 (5 bases each). Germline CDR1 reads MDHEN; CDR2 reads SYDVKM. V was cut by 0 bases and J by 1 base, with 9 bases left in between. The CDR3 extends over 16 amino acids. CDR3 protein: CASSLWVRGNTGELFF. In DNA, the CDR3 is TGTGCCAGCAGTTTATGGGTGAGGGGGAACACCGGGGAGCTGTTTTTT.